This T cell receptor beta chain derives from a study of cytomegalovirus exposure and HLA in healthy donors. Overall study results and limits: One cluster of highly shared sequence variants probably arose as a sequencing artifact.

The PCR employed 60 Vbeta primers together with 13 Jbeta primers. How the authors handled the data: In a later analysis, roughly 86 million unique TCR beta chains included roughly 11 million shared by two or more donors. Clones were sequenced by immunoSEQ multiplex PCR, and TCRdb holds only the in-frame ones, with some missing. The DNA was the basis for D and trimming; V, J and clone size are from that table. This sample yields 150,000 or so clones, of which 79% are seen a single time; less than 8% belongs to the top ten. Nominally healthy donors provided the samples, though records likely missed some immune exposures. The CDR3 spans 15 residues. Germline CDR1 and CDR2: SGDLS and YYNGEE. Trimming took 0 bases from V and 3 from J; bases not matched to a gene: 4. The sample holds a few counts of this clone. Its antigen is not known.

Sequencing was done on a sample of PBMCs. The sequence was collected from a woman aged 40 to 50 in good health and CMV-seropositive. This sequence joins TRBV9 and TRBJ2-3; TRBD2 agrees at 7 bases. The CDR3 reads CASSVGPSGTDTQYF. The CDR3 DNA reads TGTGCCAGCAGCGTAGGGCCTAGCGGAACAGATACGCAGTATTTT.